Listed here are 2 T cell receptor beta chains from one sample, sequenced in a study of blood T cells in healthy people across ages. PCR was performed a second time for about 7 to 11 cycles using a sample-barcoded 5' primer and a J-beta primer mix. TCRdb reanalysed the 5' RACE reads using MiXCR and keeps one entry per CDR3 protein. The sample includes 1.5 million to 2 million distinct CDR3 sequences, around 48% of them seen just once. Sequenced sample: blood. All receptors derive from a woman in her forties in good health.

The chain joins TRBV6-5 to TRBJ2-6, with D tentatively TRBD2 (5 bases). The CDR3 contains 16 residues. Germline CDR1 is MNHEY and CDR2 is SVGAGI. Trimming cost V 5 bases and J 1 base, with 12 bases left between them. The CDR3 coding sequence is TGTGCCAGCAGTCCGAGGGTCCGGTCTGGGGCCAACGTCCTGACTTTC. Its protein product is CASSPRVRSGANVLTF.

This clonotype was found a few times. The CDR3 DNA reads as TGTGCCAGCAGTTCCCCCGGGGCCCAGGAGCAGTTCTTC. Amino acids: CASSSPGAQEQFF. V is TRBV6-2 or TRBV6-3 and J is TRBJ2-1, with D perhaps matching TRBD1 or TRBD2 (5 bases each). The ends were cut back, 4 bases at V and 10 bases at J, with 14 bases in the middle. The CDR3 totals 13 residues. CDR1 MNHEY and CDR2 SVGEGT come from the germline V gene.